This record looks at one TCR beta chain sequence and its context. The target of this receptor is not known. No much larger clone is present one base from it, and per-base qualities are unavailable. The entire isolated RNA was reverse transcribed using the High Capacity cDNA Reverse Transcription Kit, and thus expressed TCRB transcripts were sequenced. Survey-depth immunoSEQ sequencing was performed on stem cell-like memory T cell samples, with an average of roughly 1 million total reads per sample. Sorted cells were lysed in RLT buffer and RNA was extracted with DNase-treated RNeasy Micro or Mini kits, depending on cell number. To prevent cross-contamination, each cell subset was processed individually, whereas patient and healthy donor samples were processed jointly. The immunoSEQ multiplex PCR was used to amplify TCRB sequences from cDNA, generating 87-bp fragments that spanned the CDR3 region. The amplicons were sequenced using the Illumina HiSeq platform. Regarding the original processing steps: PCR bias was computationally corrected using synthetic template baselines, reads within Hamming distance 2 were collapsed, and singletons that could not be merged were discarded. Reads were aligned against IMGT so that V, D and J genes, CDR3 length and insertions or deletions at six rearrangement sites could be assigned. Within each subset, clonotype counts were normalized to sorted cell number, after which true diversity and Gini coefficients were computed with the tcR R package. Repertoire sharing was quantified using the overlap coefficient calculated on TCRB nucleotide sequences. Drawn from immuneACCESS, this table holds only the in-frame rearrangements with V and J called that TCRdb kept. Clones are partly lost; checked studies trace under half to an unresolved V gene and leave the rest unexplained. D and trimming were read from the DNA, whereas the V and J calls and clone size are those reported in that table. The table for this sample lists some 15,000 clones; about 40% of them were counted only once. The ten largest clonotypes hold roughly 0.56% of the sample.

In the germline V gene, CDR1 corresponds to KGHSH and CDR2 to LQKENI. V and J lose 8 bases and 6 bases, and a span of 17 bases separates them. The CDR3 starts with the cysteine, ends with the phenylalanine, and has 14 residues. Of the read, only the CDR3 DNA is kept; its 42 bases are in frame from base 1. The data were taken from a study of beta chain features in type 1 diabetes (dated by TCRdb to 2016 to 2018). General notes on the study: Mean age, gender distribution, total cell number and subset yield did not differ between patients and healthy donors. A total of 90 million to 120 million sorted cells were examined across all samples, and a strong correlation was observed between cell number per subset and RNA yield. The study compared TCRB repertoires of sorted circulating CD4+ T cell subsets between recently diagnosed type 1 diabetes patients and matched healthy donors. Naive and central memory subsets were obtained from all 30 or so donors, but regulatory and stem cell-like memory subsets were isolated from only 8 patients and roughly eight healthy donors. Study-wide conclusions, independent of this receptor: Naive, central memory and regulatory TCRB repertoires appeared to be more alike among patients than among healthy donors. Because the HLA sub-analyses included only small numbers of individuals, any influence of HLA type on TCRB rearrangement was left unresolved. Type 1 diabetes patients showed a moderate but significant shortening of TCRB CDR3 length in all four CD4+ subsets. Fewer insertions and more nucleotide deletions at VDJ recombination sites were observed in patients with type 1 diabetes, implying thymic rearrangement abnormalities. Sequencing cDNA rather than genomic DNA could over-represent highly expressing activated cells, although activation and CD3 levels did not differ between groups. PCR may preferentially amplify shorter templates, but because patient and control samples were amplified and corrected together, any resulting skew would affect both groups equally.

Each donor gave one peripheral blood draw, averaging around 0.11 L, which was collected into heparinised tubes. A BD FACSAria II and a panel including CD45RO, CCR7, CD25, CD127, CD95 and CD27 were used to sort naive, central memory, regulatory and stem cell-like memory CD4+ T cells. A purity above 98% was achieved for all sorted populations. PBMCs were isolated immediately by Lymphoprep density gradient centrifugation and stained directly without culture. To minimize batch effects, samples were stained and sorted in pairs, one healthy donor with one patient per experiment. The sequenced sample was stem cell memory CD4+ T cells from blood. Per the publication, the cell subset or site label means: stem cell-like memory CD4+ T cells. The rearranged segments are TRBV18 and TRBJ1-5; TRBD1 is a weak D gene call, 6 bases matching. The sequence came from a woman aged 40-49 years in good health. The DNA sequence reads TGTGCCAGCGATCCGGCAGGGGTGGGTCAGCCCCAGCATTTT. Protein translation: CASDPAGVGQPQHF.